This record concerns one TCR beta chain sequence. The CDR3 length is 16 residues. Germline-derived CDR1 and CDR2 are LNHNV and YYDKDF (reference sequence). Trimming removed 3 bases at V and 3 bases at J, with 17 bases between. The sample is drawn from a study of T-cell reconstitution after alpha-beta-depleted transplantation in children. Unique molecular identifiers were used in preparing the TCRbeta library. MiXCR, run by TCRdb on the PCR reads, gives a single entry per CDR3 protein. The table shows 350,000 to 450,000 distinct CDR3 sequences, with about an eighth occurring only once. The sample was PBMCs, taken from the stem cell graft. This chain joins TRBV15 and TRBJ2-5; D might be TRBD2 (7 bases). The receptor was isolated from a human donor who donated a stem cell graft to a child with Fanconi anemia. The CDR3 nucleotides read TGTGCCACCAGCAGGGGGGGGGGCCCAGCGGAAGAGACCCAGTACTTC. Its translation: CATSRGGGPAEETQYF.